This T cell receptor beta chain was found in a study of T cell therapy after organ transplantation (dated by TCRdb to between 2018 and 2020). Background for the entire study: Therapy products were autologous CMV-specific T cells expanded in vitro for about 13 days with a peptide pool of 30 HLA class I and II CMV epitopes. Long-term post-therapy samples were available for only about 85% of the 10 patients. A follow-up TRBV repertoire analysis was performed on an open-label phase I trial of autologous CMV-specific adoptive T cell therapy in solid-organ transplant recipients. Patients were given up to 6 doses of T cells at 2-week intervals and were followed for roughly 27 weeks after finishing therapy. Patients received a median of 1.92 x 10^8 CMV-specific T cells across 2 to 6 intravenous infusions. Of the roughly ten patients, eight were classified as clinical responders and two as nonresponders. Pretherapy peripheral blood samples were collected before T cell therapy was commenced. Study-wide conclusions, independent of this receptor: The fold change in CD8 clonality after therapy was inversely correlated with pretherapy clonality, which suggests that less biased repertoires were more open to remodeling. The small number of expansions detected in nonresponders may reflect reduced sample coverage resulting from poor CD8+ T cell yield. Assessment of confounders such as concurrent antirejection and antiviral medications was prevented by the small cohort. Before therapy, nonresponders had marked clonal expansions, and after therapy the repertoires of nonresponders changed only minimally. Reconstitution after therapy appeared to include not only transferred clonotypes but also endogenous clonotypes that had not been detected in the therapy products.

TRB CDR3 regions were amplified from genomic DNA with the immunoSEQ two-step, bias-controlled multiplex PCR assay. CDR3 libraries were sequenced on an Illumina NextSeq 500. As for the authors' bioinformatics: Initial alignment and bioinformatics, including bias normalization against synthetic CDR3 analogs, were performed with the immunoSEQ Analyzer platform. V, D and J genes were annotated according to IMGT database definitions. Additional TRBV analyses were carried out with default settings in VDJtools version 1.1.10 and the R package tcR version 2.2.1.11. GLIPH analysis was done using default settings in version 1.0. To test for significant clonotype frequency changes in CDR3 sequences with at least 5 reads, a 2-sided binomial test with Benjamini-Hochberg correction (alpha = 0.01) was used. TCRdb took over this immuneACCESS table, retaining in-frame rearrangements with V and J assigned. Such tables are incomplete; in checked studies, under half of the missing clones stem from an unresolved V gene, and the remainder is unexplained. V and J calls and clone size are as listed in that table; D and trimming were resolved from the DNA. The table for this sample lists 51,000 or so clones; less than 95% of them were counted only once. Roughly 3% of the sample goes to the ten largest clones.

What this sample's time point label stands for: before start of T cell therapy. The patients had received solid-organ transplants and had cytomegalovirus that was drug-resistant/recurrent. Ten trial participants were chosen for repertoire analysis on the basis of the availability of post-therapy peripheral blood mononuclear cells. Viable CD3+CD8+CD4- lymphocytes were sorted from PBMCs on a BD FACSAria III. Genomic DNA was extracted from sorted cells with the Qiagen DNeasy Kit. Turning to this clone: Its target antigen remains unknown. The input lacks base qualities; no much larger clone sits a single base away.

This sample comprised CD8+ T cells from blood, obtained before autologous CMV-specific T cell therapy. The TCR sequence derives from a human patient who had received a solid organ transplant and had CMV disease.

The CDR3 sequence is CASSSFGGSYEQYF. The nucleotide sequence reads as follows: TGTGCCAGTAGTTCCTTCGGGGGGAGCTACGAGCAGTACTTC. The chain employs TRBV19 and TRBJ2-7, and TRBD2 aligns with 7 junction nucleotides. Compared with germline, V lacks 5 bases and J lacks 3 bases; bases without a gene match: 7. CDR1 and CDR2, looked up from the germline V gene (reference sequence), are LNHDA and SQIVND. From cysteine to phenylalanine, the CDR3 is 14 amino acids long. Just the 42-base CDR3 DNA is kept, in frame starting at base 1.